This T cell receptor (beta chain) was sequenced during a study of T cells after yellow fever vaccination. Trimming took off 2 bases at V and 1 base at J, with 10 bases between the two ends. Germline CDR1 DFQATT, CDR2 SNEGSKA (reference sequence). CDR3 length: 14 amino acids. Each CDR3 protein gets one entry after TCRdb re-called the 5' RACE reads with MiXCR. The table includes hundreds of thousands of distinct CDR3 sequences, around a tenth detected once. This clonotype was seen only a few times. Source: PBMCs, taken on the day of the first yellow fever vaccination. This rearrangement joins TRBV20-1 to TRBJ2-3; D call uncertain. The receptor comes from a man younger than 35 who received the YFV17D yellow fever vaccine. CDR3 DNA: TGCAGTGCTAGATGGCCGGCCCGCACAGATACGCAGTATTTT. Protein: CSARWPARTDTQYF.